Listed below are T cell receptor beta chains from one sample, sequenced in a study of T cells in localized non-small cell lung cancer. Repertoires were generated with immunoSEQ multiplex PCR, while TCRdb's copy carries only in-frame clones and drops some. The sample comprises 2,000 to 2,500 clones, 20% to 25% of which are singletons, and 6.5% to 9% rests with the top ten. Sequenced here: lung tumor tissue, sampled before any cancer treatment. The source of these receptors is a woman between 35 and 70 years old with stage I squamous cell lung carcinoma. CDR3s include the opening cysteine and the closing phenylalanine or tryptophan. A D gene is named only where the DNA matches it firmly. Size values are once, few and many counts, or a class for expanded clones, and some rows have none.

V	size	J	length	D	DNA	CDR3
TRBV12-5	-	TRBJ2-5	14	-	TGTGCTAGTGGCTCGCGTCCGCTCCAAGAGACCCAGTACTTC	CASGSRPLQETQYF
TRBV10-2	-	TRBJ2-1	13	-	TGCGCCAGCAGCAGCCCAAGGGTGAATGAGCAGTTCTTC	CASSSPRVNEQFF
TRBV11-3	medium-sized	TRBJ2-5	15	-	TGTGCCAGCTCCCGAGGGGGGAGGGGCCAAGAGACCCAGTACTTC	CASSRGGRGQETQYF
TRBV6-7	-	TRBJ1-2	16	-	TGTGCCATCAGTCGTCAGAACTCCGGCGTTCACTATGGCTACACCTTC	CAISRQNSGVHYGYTF
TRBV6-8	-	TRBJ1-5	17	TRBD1	TGTGCCAGCAGTTACGAAAGCCGGGACAGGGGGCGTCAGCCCCAGCATTTT	CASSYESRDRGRQPQHF
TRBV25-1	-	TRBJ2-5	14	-	TGTGCCAGCAGGGAATCACAGGTCCAAGAGACCCAGTACTTC	CASRESQVQETQYF
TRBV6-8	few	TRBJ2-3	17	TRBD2	TGTGCCAGCAGTTACTCACTAACTAGCGGGAGTCAAGATACGCAGTATTTT	CASSYSLTSGSQDTQYF
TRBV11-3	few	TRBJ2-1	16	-	TGTGCCAGCAGCCCCTCTCCCGGATACTCCTACAATGAGCAGTTCTTC	CASSPSPGYSYNEQFF
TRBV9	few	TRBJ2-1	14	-	TGTGCCAGCAGCGTAAGGGCGGAGTACAATGAGCAGTTCTTC	CASSVRAEYNEQFF
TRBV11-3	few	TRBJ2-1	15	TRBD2	TGTGCCAGCAGCAGTAGCGGGAGGGCCGTAAATGAGCAGTTCTTC	CASSSSGRAVNEQFF
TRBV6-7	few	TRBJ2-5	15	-	TGTGCCAGCAGTCTCCAACCAACAGGGAGAGAGACCCAGTACTTC	CASSLQPTGRETQYF
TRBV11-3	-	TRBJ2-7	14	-	TGTGCCAGCAGCCCAAGGGCTGACTCCTACGAGCAGTACTTC	CASSPRADSYEQYF
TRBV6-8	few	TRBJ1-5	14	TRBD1	TGTGCCAGCAGTGGGACAGGGGGCCTTCAGCCCCAGCATTTT	CASSGTGGLQPQHF
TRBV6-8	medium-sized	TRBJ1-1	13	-	TGTGCCAGTAGCAGGCAGGGGACCACTGAAGCTTTCTTT	CASSRQGTTEAFF
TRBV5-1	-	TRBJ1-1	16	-	TGCGCCAGCAGCTTGGATGTGGGTCGGGGATCGGCTGAAGCTTTCTTT	CASSLDVGRGSAEAFF
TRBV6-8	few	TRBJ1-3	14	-	TGTGCCAGCAGTAACTCACTCTCTGGAAACACCATATATTTT	CASSNSLSGNTIYF